This is a list of T cell receptor beta chains from one sample in a study of cytomegalovirus exposure and HLA in healthy donors. Profiling relied on immunoSEQ multiplex PCR, and the TCRdb table lists in-frame clones only, not all of them. This table holds around 140,000 clones, roughly 75% found once. Specimen: PBMCs. The receptors shown here come from a female donor in good health and CMV-seronegative. Each CDR3 is given with its conserved first and last residue. The order of the fields is CDR3 length, D gene, clone size, J gene, V gene, CDR3 DNA, CDR3 protein. The D gene is left open where the match is weak. Part of the rows lack a size; the others show once, few, many or a class for expanded clones.

length: 13
D: NA
size: NA
J: TRBJ2-5
V: TRBV28
DNA: TGTGCCAGCAGTTTGGTCTCGGGAGAGACCCAGTACTTC
CDR3: CASSLVSGETQYF

length: 14
D: NA
size: many
J: TRBJ1-1
V: TRBV6-5
DNA: TGTGCCAGCAGCCCGACTCCCGACAGGTATGAAGCTTTCTTT
CDR3: CASSPTPDRYEAFF

length: 14
D: TRBD2
size: NA
J: TRBJ2-5
V: TRBV5-1
DNA: TGCGCCAGCTCCCTGGATAGCGGGGTAGAGACCCAGTACTTC
CDR3: CASSLDSGVETQYF

length: 12
D: NA
size: NA
J: TRBJ1-5
V: TRBV15
DNA: TGTGCCACCAGGGGGGAGGAACAGCCCCAGCATTTT
CDR3: CATRGEEQPQHF

length: 16
D: TRBD2
size: NA
J: TRBJ2-7
V: TRBV18
DNA: TGTGCCAGCTCACGCTCTAGCGGGGACAGCTCCTACGAGCAGTACTTC
CDR3: CASSRSSGDSSYEQYF

length: 21
D: NA
size: NA
J: TRBJ2-1
V: TRBV4-2
DNA: TGTGCCAGCAGCCACGCTGACTGGCACGTAGGCTCAGTCCAATCCTACAATGAGCAGTTCTTC
CDR3: CASSHADWHVGSVQSYNEQFF

length: 13
D: NA
size: NA
J: TRBJ1-2
V: TRBV27
DNA: TGTGCCAGCAGTTTTCCGGGAAGTGAAGGCTACACCTTC
CDR3: CASSFPGSEGYTF

length: 13
D: NA
size: few
J: TRBJ1-4
V: TRBV30
DNA: TGTGCTCGGAAGAACAGGGTGGGGGAAAAACTGTTTTTT
CDR3: CARKNRVGEKLFF

length: 14
D: TRBD2
size: NA
J: TRBJ2-3
V: TRBV28
DNA: TGTGCCAGCAGTCCAATAGCGGGAGGTTATACGCAGTATTTT
CDR3: CASSPIAGGYTQYF

length: 13
D: NA
size: NA
J: TRBJ1-1
V: TRBV12-5
DNA: TGTGCTAGTGGGACAGGTCCAAACACTGAAGCTTTCTTT
CDR3: CASGTGPNTEAFF

length: 13
D: NA
size: NA
J: TRBJ1-4
V: TRBV29-1
DNA: TGCAGCGCAGCCGGGGTTATAGGGGAAAAACTGTTTTTT
CDR3: CSAAGVIGEKLFF

length: 13
D: NA
size: NA
J: TRBJ1-2
V: TRBV19
DNA: TGTGCCACCCACCAAACAGGTAGCTATGGCTACACCTTC
CDR3: CATHQTGSYGYTF

length: 12
D: TRBD1
size: few
J: TRBJ1-3
V: TRBV30
DNA: TGTGCCTGGGACAGGGCTGGAAACACCATATATTTT
CDR3: CAWDRAGNTIYF

length: 16
D: TRBD2
size: NA
J: TRBJ2-4
V: TRBV2
DNA: TGTGCCAGCAGACCCAGACTAGCGGGGGGTGAAAACATTCAGTACTTC
CDR3: CASRPRLAGGENIQYF

length: 12
D: NA
size: NA
J: TRBJ2-3
V: TRBV28
DNA: TGTGCCAGCAGTACCCGGGCAGATACGCAGTATTTT
CDR3: CASSTRADTQYF

length: 15
D: NA
size: once
J: TRBJ1-4
V: TRBV27
DNA: TGTGCCAGCAGCGGGCTAGAGGGGGGGGATGAAAAACTGTTTTTT
CDR3: CASSGLEGGDEKLFF

length: 14
D: TRBD2
size: once
J: TRBJ2-5
V: TRBV6-1
DNA: TGTGCCAGCAGTGAGGGCGGGGGGGCTGAGACCCAGTACTTC
CDR3: CASSEGGGAETQYF

length: 15
D: TRBD2
size: NA
J: TRBJ2-1
V: TRBV29-1
DNA: TGCAGCGTTGAGGGTAGCGGGACCTTAGACAATGAGCAGTTCTTC
CDR3: CSVEGSGTLDNEQFF

length: 12
D: TRBD1
size: few
J: TRBJ1-5
V: TRBV28
DNA: TGTGCCAGCAGTACGGCCGGACAGGGCGAGCATTTT
CDR3: CASSTAGQGEHF

length: 14
D: NA
size: once
J: TRBJ1-2
V: TRBV28
DNA: TGTGCCAGCAGTTCCTCAGGGCCCGTCTATGGCTACACCTTC
CDR3: CASSSSGPVYGYTF

length: 13
D: NA
size: NA
J: TRBJ1-1
V: TRBV7-9
DNA: TGTGCCAGCAGCTTGGCGGAGAACACTGAAGCTTTCTTT
CDR3: CASSLAENTEAFF

length: 16
D: NA
size: NA
J: TRBJ1-5
V: TRBV19
DNA: TGTGCCAGTAGTCTAAGACAGACTTTAAGCAATCAGCCCCAGCATTTT
CDR3: CASSLRQTLSNQPQHF

length: 13
D: NA
size: NA
J: TRBJ2-7
V: TRBV9
DNA: TGTGCCAGCAGCGTAGAGGGGGGGGGCGAGCAGTACTTC
CDR3: CASSVEGGGEQYF

length: 13
D: NA
size: NA
J: TRBJ1-5
V: TRBV30
DNA: TGTGCCTGGGCCTCAGGGGATAGTCAGCCCCAGCATTTT
CDR3: CAWASGDSQPQHF

length: 12
D: NA
size: NA
J: TRBJ1-1
V: TRBV18
DNA: TGTGCCAGCTCATCCCAACTGCGTGAAGCTTTCTTT
CDR3: CASSSQLREAFF

length: 15
D: TRBD2
size: NA
J: TRBJ2-3
V: TRBV9
DNA: TGTGCCAGCAGCCTCCTAGCGGGAGTAACAGATACGCAGTATTTT
CDR3: CASSLLAGVTDTQYF

length: 15
D: NA
size: NA
J: TRBJ1-3
V: TRBV19
DNA: TGTGCCAGCCGGACTCCCAACCACTCTGGAAACACCATATATTTT
CDR3: CASRTPNHSGNTIYF

length: 14
D: TRBD1
size: few
J: TRBJ2-1
V: TRBV7-9
DNA: TGTGCCAGCAGCTTCTTACAGGGGGTCGATGAGCAGTTCTTC
CDR3: CASSFLQGVDEQFF

length: 18
D: TRBD1
size: once
J: TRBJ1-5
V: TRBV28
DNA: TGTGCCAGCAGAACACGCCCGACAGGGCCATATAGCAATCAGCCCCAGCATTTT
CDR3: CASRTRPTGPYSNQPQHF

length: 15
D: NA
size: NA
J: TRBJ1-1
V: TRBV4-3
DNA: TGCGCCAGCAGCCAAGCCCAGACAAAGAACACTGAAGCTTTCTTT
CDR3: CASSQAQTKNTEAFF

length: 15
D: TRBD1
size: NA
J: TRBJ2-3
V: TRBV27
DNA: TGTGCCAGCAGTTTATGGGGACAGATCACAGATACGCAGTATTTT
CDR3: CASSLWGQITDTQYF

length: 15
D: TRBD1
size: NA
J: TRBJ1-3
V: TRBV7-9
DNA: TGTGCCAGCAGCGGGGAGCCGACAGGGAGGAACACCATATATTTT
CDR3: CASSGEPTGRNTIYF

length: 16
D: TRBD2
size: NA
J: TRBJ2-5
V: TRBV10-2
DNA: TGCGCCAGCAGTGTTAGACTAGCGGGAGTCCAAGAGACCCAGTACTTC
CDR3: CASSVRLAGVQETQYF

length: 14
D: NA
size: NA
J: TRBJ2-7
V: TRBV27
DNA: TGTGCCAGCAGCCGCGGGACTCCCAAGGAGGAGCAGTACTTC
CDR3: CASSRGTPKEEQYF

length: 16
D: NA
size: NA
J: TRBJ1-5
V: TRBV6-6
DNA: TGTGCCAGCAGTTACGTCCGCCTCAGGGACAATCAGCCCCAGCATTTT
CDR3: CASSYVRLRDNQPQHF

length: 15
D: NA
size: NA
J: TRBJ1-2
V: TRBV27
DNA: TGTGCCAGCAGTGACGGAGGAGGTTCTAACTATGGCTACACCTTC
CDR3: CASSDGGGSNYGYTF

length: 14
D: NA
size: NA
J: TRBJ2-2
V: TRBV5-4
DNA: TGTGCCAGCAGCAAAGGGACATCATCCGGGGAGCTGTTTTTT
CDR3: CASSKGTSSGELFF

length: 15
D: NA
size: NA
J: TRBJ1-4
V: TRBV5-1
DNA: TGCGCCAGCAGTGCTATACCCGGGGGAACTGAAAAACTGTTTTTT
CDR3: CASSAIPGGTEKLFF

length: 13
D: NA
size: once
J: TRBJ1-1
V: TRBV7-3
DNA: TGTGCCAGCAGCCCCAGAAATTTGGCTGAAGCTTTCTTT
CDR3: CASSPRNLAEAFF

length: 10
D: NA
size: few
J: TRBJ2-7
V: TRBV20-1
DNA: TGCAGTGTCCCCAGCTACGAGCAGTACTTC
CDR3: CSVPSYEQYF

length: 14
D: TRBD1
size: few
J: TRBJ2-1
V: TRBV5-1
DNA: TGCGCCAGCAGCACAGGACAGGGTGTGGGGGAGCAGTTCTTC
CDR3: CASSTGQGVGEQFF

length: 14
D: TRBD1
size: NA
J: TRBJ2-1
V: TRBV30
DNA: TGTGCCTGGAGCTTCGGACAGGGGCAGAGTGAGCAGTTCTTC
CDR3: CAWSFGQGQSEQFF

length: 13
D: NA
size: NA
J: TRBJ1-5
V: TRBV7-9
DNA: TGTGCCAGCAGCCCCGGAGGCAATCAGCCCCAGCATTTT
CDR3: CASSPGGNQPQHF

length: 14
D: TRBD2
size: NA
J: TRBJ2-1
V: TRBV6-5
DNA: TGTGCCAGCAGGGGACTAGCGATATACAATGAGCAGTTCTTC
CDR3: CASRGLAIYNEQFF